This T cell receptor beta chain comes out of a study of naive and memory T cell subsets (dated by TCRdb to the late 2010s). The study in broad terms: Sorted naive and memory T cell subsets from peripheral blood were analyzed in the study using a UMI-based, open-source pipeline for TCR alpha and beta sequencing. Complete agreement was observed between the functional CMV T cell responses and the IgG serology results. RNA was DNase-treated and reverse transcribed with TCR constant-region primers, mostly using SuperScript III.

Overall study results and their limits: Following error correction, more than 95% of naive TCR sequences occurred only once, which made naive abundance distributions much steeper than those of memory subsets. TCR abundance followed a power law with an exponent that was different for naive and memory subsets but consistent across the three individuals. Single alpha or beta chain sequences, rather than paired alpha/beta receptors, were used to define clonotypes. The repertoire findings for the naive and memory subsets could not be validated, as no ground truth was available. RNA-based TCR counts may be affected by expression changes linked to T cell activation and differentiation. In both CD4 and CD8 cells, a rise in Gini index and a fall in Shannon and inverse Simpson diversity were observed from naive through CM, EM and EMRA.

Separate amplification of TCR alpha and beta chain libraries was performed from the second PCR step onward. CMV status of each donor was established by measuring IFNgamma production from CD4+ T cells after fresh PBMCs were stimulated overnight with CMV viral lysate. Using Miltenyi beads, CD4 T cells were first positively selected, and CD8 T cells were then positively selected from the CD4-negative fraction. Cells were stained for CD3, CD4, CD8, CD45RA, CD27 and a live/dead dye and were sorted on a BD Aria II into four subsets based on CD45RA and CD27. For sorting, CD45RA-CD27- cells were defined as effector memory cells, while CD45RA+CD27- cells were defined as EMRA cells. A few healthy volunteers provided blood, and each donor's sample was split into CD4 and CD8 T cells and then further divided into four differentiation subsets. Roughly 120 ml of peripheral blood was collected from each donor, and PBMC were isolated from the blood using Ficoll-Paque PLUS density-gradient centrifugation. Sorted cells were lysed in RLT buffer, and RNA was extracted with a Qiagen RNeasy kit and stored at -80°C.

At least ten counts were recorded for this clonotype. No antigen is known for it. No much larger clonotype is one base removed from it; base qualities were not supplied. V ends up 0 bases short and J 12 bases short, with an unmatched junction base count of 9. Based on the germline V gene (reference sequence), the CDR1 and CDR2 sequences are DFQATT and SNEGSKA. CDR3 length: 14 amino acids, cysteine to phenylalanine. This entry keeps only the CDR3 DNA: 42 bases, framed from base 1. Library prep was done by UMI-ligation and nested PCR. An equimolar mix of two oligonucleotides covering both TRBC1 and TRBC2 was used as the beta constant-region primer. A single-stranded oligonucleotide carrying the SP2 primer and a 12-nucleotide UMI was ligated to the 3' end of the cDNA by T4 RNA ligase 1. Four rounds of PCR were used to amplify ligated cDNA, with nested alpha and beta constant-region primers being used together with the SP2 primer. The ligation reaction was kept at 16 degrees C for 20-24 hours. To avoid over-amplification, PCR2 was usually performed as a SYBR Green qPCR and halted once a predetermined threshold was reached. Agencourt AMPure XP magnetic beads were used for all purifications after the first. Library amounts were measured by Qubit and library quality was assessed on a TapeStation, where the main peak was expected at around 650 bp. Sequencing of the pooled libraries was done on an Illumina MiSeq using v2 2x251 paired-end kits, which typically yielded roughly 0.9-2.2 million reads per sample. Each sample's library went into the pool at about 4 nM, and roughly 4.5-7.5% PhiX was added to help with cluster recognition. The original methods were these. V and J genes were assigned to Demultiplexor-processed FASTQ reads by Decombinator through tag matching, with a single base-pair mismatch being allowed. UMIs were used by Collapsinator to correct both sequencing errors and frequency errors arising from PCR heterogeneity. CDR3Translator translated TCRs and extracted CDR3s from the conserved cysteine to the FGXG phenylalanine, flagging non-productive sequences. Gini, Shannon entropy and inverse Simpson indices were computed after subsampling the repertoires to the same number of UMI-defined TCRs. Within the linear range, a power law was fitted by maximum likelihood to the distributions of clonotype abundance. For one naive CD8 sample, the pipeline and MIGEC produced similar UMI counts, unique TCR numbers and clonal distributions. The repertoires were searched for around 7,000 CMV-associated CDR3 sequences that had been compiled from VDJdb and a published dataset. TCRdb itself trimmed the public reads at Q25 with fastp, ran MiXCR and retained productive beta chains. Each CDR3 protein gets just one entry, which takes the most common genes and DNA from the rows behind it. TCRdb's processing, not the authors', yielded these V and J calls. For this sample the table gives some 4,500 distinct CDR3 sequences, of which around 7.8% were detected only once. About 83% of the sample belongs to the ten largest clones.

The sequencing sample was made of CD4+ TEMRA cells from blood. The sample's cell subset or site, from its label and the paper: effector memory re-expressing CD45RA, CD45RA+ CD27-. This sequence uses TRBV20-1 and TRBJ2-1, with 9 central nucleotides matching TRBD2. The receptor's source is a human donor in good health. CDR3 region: CSARDRLAGMGQFF. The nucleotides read TGCAGTGCTAGAGATCGGCTAGCGGGAATGGGGCAGTTCTTC.